This TCR beta chain was profiled in a study of cytomegalovirus exposure and HLA in healthy donors. About the research overall: Around 79 million unique TCRs, all from HLA-typed donors, were included in an early release of the data. Study observations and caveats: Earlier analysis looked at TCR beta V segments, and most were productive about 87% or about 30% of the time. A later analysis appeared to link common viral pathogens to several of the most significant clusters. TRBV6-2, TRBV6-3 and other indistinguishable V segments were excluded.

V was shortened by 2 bases and J by 5 bases, with 10 bases between the two germline ends. CDR3 length: 13 residues. Germline V CDR1 and CDR2: KGHSH, LQKENI. Amplification used 60 Vbeta primers and 13 Jbeta primers. Generated by immunoSEQ multiplex PCR, the TCRdb table keeps only in-frame clones and is missing some. There are about 100,000 clones in the sample; around 82% occur only once, and approximately 0.83% lies in the top ten. Remarks on this clone: No antigen is known for it.

The gene calls are TRBV18 and TRBJ2-7, with D uncertain. Material: PBMCs. This receptor was identified in an older woman in good health and CMV-seronegative. CDR3 coding DNA: TGTGCCAGCTCACCATCGGGTATGAACGAGCAGTACTTC. Translated: CASSPSGMNEQYF.